The 20 T cell receptor beta chains given below trace back to one sample, sequenced in a study of beta chain features in type 1 diabetes. Their antigens remain unidentified. Expressed TCRB transcripts were sequenced, since all the RNA that had been isolated was reverse transcribed. Assay used: immunoSEQ multiplex PCR; TCRdb lists only in-frame clones, some missing. This table holds fewer than 450,000 clones, about 13% found once. Study-level points and caveats: TCRB CDR3s were moderately but significantly shorter in Type 1 diabetes patients in all four CD4+ subsets.

Sequences were obtained from naive CD4+ T cells from blood. The source of these receptors is a woman under 30 with type 1 diabetes.

This clone occurred a few times. The chain has TRBV11-3 and TRBJ2-1, with 7 positions matching TRBD2. The CDR3 is 15 residues long. Germline lookup yields CDR1 SGHNT and CDR2 YENEEA. J lost 8 bases, V lost 4 bases, and 11 bases had no gene match. CDR3 protein: CASSSLGSGWDEQFF. In nucleotides, the CDR3 is TGTGCCAGCAGCTCGTTGGGTAGCGGGTGGGATGAGCAGTTCTTC.

The CDR3 sequence: CASSPYSTYQPQHF. Written as DNA, the CDR3 is TGTGCCAGCAGTCCTTATTCCACTTATCAGCCCCAGCATTTT. The chain employs TRBV28 and TRBJ1-5; no firm D call. Germline CDR1 and CDR2: MDHEN and SYDVKM. This CDR3 is built from 14 residues. The V end lost 5 bases, the J end lost 5 bases, and 13 bases lay between the germline ends. Variable domain in full (rest from reference TRBV28 and TRBJ1-5): DVKVTQSSRYLVKRTGEKVFLECVQDMDHENMFWYRQDPGLGLRLIYFSYDVKMKEKGDIPEGYSVSREKKERFSLILESASTNQTSMYLCASSPYSTYQPQHFGDGTRLSIL.

This clone was detected only a few times. The V gene is TRBV28, the J gene TRBJ1-5; 7 bases map to TRBD1. This CDR3 contains 17 residues. Germline V gene data show CDR1 as MDHEN and CDR2 as SYDVKM. The junction had 9 bases not matched to a gene; V was cut back by 1 base and J by 3 bases. This chain's CDR3 is CASSLSLRGPLNQPQHF. The CDR3, as DNA: TGTGCCAGCAGTTTATCCCTAAGGGGGCCTCTCAATCAGCCCCAGCATTTT.

The chain links TRBV6-5 to TRBJ2-1; no reliable D call. The CDR3 loop spans 11 amino acids. V lost 0 bases and J 9 bases, leaving 3 bases between the germline ends. Germline V CDR1 and CDR2: MNHEY, SVGAGI. The CDR3 spells CASSYSSEQFF. CDR3 in DNA: TGTGCCAGCAGTTACTCGAGTGAGCAGTTCTTC.

This clone was found a few times. The chain has TRBV19 and TRBJ1-4; D remains unclear. This CDR3 has 14 amino acids. The V end was cut by 7 bases, the J end by 4 bases, with 13 bases between. Looked up from germline, CDR1 is LNHDA and CDR2 is SQIVND (reference sequence). CDR3 sequence (DNA): TGTGCCAGTACCCCGGGATACCATAATGAAAAACTGTTTTTT. Its protein product is CASTPGYHNEKLFF.

The sample holds a few counts of this clone. The V call is TRBV14, the J call TRBJ2-7; maybe TRBD1 (6 bases). The CDR3 is 14 amino acids. The germline V and J ends were trimmed by 4 bases and 7 bases, with 17 bases remaining between them. The V gene's germline CDR1 is SGHDN and CDR2 FVKESK. The CDR3 protein is CASSRLTGLGEQYF. CDR3 nucleotides: TGTGCCAGCAGCCGGTTAACAGGGTTGGGAGAGCAGTACTTC.

In its sample, this clone was seen a few times. The chain couples TRBV13 to TRBJ1-1; D is uncertain. CDR3 length: 10 amino acids. The V end was cut by 2 bases, the J end by 8 bases, with 3 bases between. The germline V gene has CDR1 PRHDT and CDR2 FYEKMQ (reference sequence). CDR3 DNA sequence: TGTGCCAGCAGCTTAACAGAAGCTTTCTTT. This gives the protein CASSLTEAFF.

This clone has more than one count but fewer than ten. The rearrangement joins TRBV30 to TRBJ2-3, with 7 bases matching TRBD1. Germline V gene lookup returns CDR1 GTSNPN and CDR2 SVGIG (reference sequence). The CDR3 length is 14 residues. The J segment lost 1 base and the V segment lost 5 bases, leaving 6 bases of the junction unmatched. CDR3 region: CAWSPGQRTDTQYF. CDR3 bases: TGTGCCTGGTCCCCGGGACAGCGCACAGATACGCAGTATTTT.

The table lists this clone with a few counts. The chain employs TRBV25-1 and TRBJ2-4; no reliable D call. This CDR3 is built from 14 residues. Trimming removed 2 bases from V and 8 bases from J, with 13 bases in between. Germline V gene sequence: CDR1 MGHDK, CDR2 SYGVNS. CDR3 sequence: CASSEGKPRYIQYF. For the CDR3, the DNA is TGTGCCAGCAGTGAAGGAAAACCGAGGTACATTCAGTACTTC.

This clone appeared a few times. This chain joins TRBV11-2 and TRBJ2-1; 10 bases map to TRBD2. V was clipped by 4 bases and J by 5 bases; unmatched bases: 5. The V gene's germline CDR1 is SGHAT and CDR2 FQNNGV. The CDR3 runs 15 residues. The CDR3 spells CASSSGTSDHNEQFF. In DNA form, the CDR3 reads TGTGCCAGCAGCTCCGGGACTAGCGACCACAATGAGCAGTTCTTC.

V usage is TRBV6-1 and J usage is TRBJ2-5, with 7 bases matching TRBD2. CDR1 and CDR2 (germline): MNHNS, SASEGT. V gave up 6 bases and J gave up 4 bases; unmatched junction bases: 5. The CDR3 runs 13 residues. CDR3 region: CASRSGRGETQYF. The CDR3 nucleotides read TGTGCCAGCAGAAGTGGGAGGGGAGAGACCCAGTACTTC.

The gene calls are TRBV29-1 and TRBJ2-3; D is perhaps TRBD2 (6 bases). Trimming cost V 6 bases and J 2 bases, with 12 bases left between them. This CDR3 is built from 13 residues. Germline V gene sequence: CDR1 SQVTM, CDR2 ANQGSEA. The CDR3 spells CSVSSGYTDTQYF. The DNA for the CDR3 is TGCAGCGTGAGTAGCGGTTACACAGATACGCAGTATTTT.

This clone was detected a few times. The chain employs TRBV9 and TRBJ1-5, with TRBD1 as a possible D gene (6 bases). The CDR3 runs to 15 residues. Trimming left V 0 bases short and J 2 bases short, with 9 bases between. Per the germline V gene, CDR1 is SGDLS and CDR2 is YYNGEE. The chain's CDR3 is CASSVDSGGNQPQHF. The CDR3 DNA reads as TGTGCCAGCAGCGTAGATTCAGGGGGCAATCAGCCCCAGCATTTT.

This clone was counted ten times or more. CDR3 nucleotide sequence: TGTGCCACCAGCAGAGGGAGGGGGCCCGACATTCAGTACTTC. This encodes CATSRGRGPDIQYF. The chain employs TRBV15 and TRBJ2-4; D may be TRBD1 (7 bases). The CDR3 loop spans 14 amino acids. The germline V and J ends were trimmed by 1 base and 8 bases, with 12 bases remaining between them. Germline V lookup: CDR1 LNHNV, CDR2 YYDKDF (reference sequence).

There are a few counts of this clone. This chain links TRBV7-9 with TRBJ2-1, with D perhaps matching TRBD2 (5 bases). Trimming took 5 bases from V and 1 from J, leaving 21 bases between them. Germline V gives CDR1 SEHNR, CDR2 FQNEAQ (reference sequence). The CDR3 sequence is 18 residues long. Here the CDR3 reads CASSPRSSGLLSYNEQFF. The CDR3 bases are TGTGCCAGCAGCCCCAGGAGCAGCGGCCTACTTTCCTACAATGAGCAGTTCTTC.

This clone was recorded a few times. This chain joins TRBV7-2 and TRBJ2-1; D gene ambiguous. V shed 5 bases and J shed 8 bases, with 4 bases lying between them. The germline V gene has CDR1 SGHTA and CDR2 FQGNSA. The CDR3 sequence is 10 residues long. In nucleotides, the CDR3 is TGTGCCAGCAGCCCATATGAGCAGTTCTTC. Encoded protein: CASSPYEQFF.

The rearrangement joins TRBV7-9 to TRBJ2-1; no firm D call. V lost 4 bases, J lost 9 bases, and 10 bases lay in between. The germline V gene encodes CDR1 SEHNR and CDR2 FQNEAQ (reference sequence). The CDR3 contains 12 residues. In DNA, the CDR3 is TGTGCCAGCAGCTCGCTAGTTATTGAGCAGTTCTTC. Translating gives CASSSLVIEQFF.

This rearrangement joins TRBV5-1 to TRBJ1-3; TRBD1 aligns across 11 bases. This CDR3 is 16 amino acids long. CDR1 and CDR2 from the germline V gene are SGHRS and YFSETQ. V gave up 3 bases and J gave up 4 bases; unmatched junction bases: 6. Here the CDR3 reads CASSSTGQGAGNTIYF. The CDR3 nucleotides are TGCGCCAGCAGCTCGACAGGACAGGGGGCAGGAAACACCATATATTTT. Full variable domain (remainder filled in from reference TRBV5-1 and TRBJ1-3): KAGVTQTPRYLIKTRGQQVTLSCSPISGHRSVSWYQQTPGQGLQFLFEYFSETQRNKGNFPGRFSGRQFSNSRSEMNVSTLELGDSALYLCASSSTGQGAGNTIYFGEGSWLTVV.

This clone was recorded a few times. The J gene is TRBJ2-1, the V gene TRBV7-2; 14 nucleotides match TRBD2. V lost 4 bases to trimming and J lost 6 bases; unmatched junction nucleotides: 5. There are 16 residues in the CDR3. The germline V gene encodes CDR1 SGHTA and CDR2 FQGNSA. CDR3 nucleotide sequence: TGTGCCAGCAGCTCAGGAGGGACTAGCGGGAGCAATGAGCAGTTCTTC. Amino acid sequence: CASSSGGTSGSNEQFF. Looking up the rest from reference TRBV7-2 and TRBJ2-1 gives the full variable domain: GAGVSQSPSNKVTEKGKDVELRCDPISGHTALYWYRQSLGQGLEFLIYFQGNSAPDKSGLPSDRFSAERTGGSVSTLTIQRTQQEDSAVYLCASSSGGTSGSNEQFFGPGTRLTVL.

This clone was detected a few times. The DNA for the CDR3 is TGTGCCAGCAGCTTAAGTCTAGGCGACAATGAGCAGTTCTTC. This codes for CASSLSLGDNEQFF. The chain has TRBV7-9 and TRBJ2-1; D remains unclear. The CDR3 sequence is 14 residues long. V lost 2 bases to trimming and J lost 5 bases, with 10 bases between them. Germline lookup yields CDR1 SEHNR and CDR2 FQNEAQ (reference sequence).